Listed below are T cell receptor beta chains from one sample, sequenced in a study of human T cells and chemical hapten exposure. Via MiXCR, TCRdb re-called the RACE reads, giving one row per CDR3 protein. This sample has approximately 80,000 distinct CDR3 sequences, with 7.5% to 9.5% found just once. The specimen was whole blood, collected in connection with sensitization to the hapten diphenylcyclopropenone (DPC). The receptor source for this set is a young woman with alopecia areata. Some clones in this sample may be carry-over from other donors' samples. CDR3s include the opening cysteine and the closing phenylalanine or tryptophan.

v_call cdr3_aa
TRBV19 CASSIKGQGAGQPQHF
TRBV7-2 CASSLSSFQETQYF
TRBV20-1 CSASKGEDYGYTF
TRBV11-1 CASSLPRAGLTNEQFF
TRBV21-1 CASSKLIRALTDTQYF
TRBV6-5 CASSSGQGAAYEQYF
TRBV10-3 CAISEGAGGYGYTF
TRBV18 CASSLDGQNTEAFF
TRBV11-2 CASSFLAGGWGDTQYF
TRBV2 CASSTGPSTGTRNEKLFF
TRBV7-2 CASSFPDPFRGYTF
TRBV2 CASSYRERVTDTQYF
TRBV12-3/TRBV12-4 CASSLSQNTEAFF
TRBV28 CASSLVGPGQDTQYF
TRBV7-9 CASSFGTAGANVLTF
TRBV2 CASSENQGSQPQHF
TRBV5-1 CASSLGSPQGHTEAFF
TRBV2 CASSEEGESTEAFF
TRBV10-3 CASRDSNNEQFF
TRBV7-2 CASSLARGLAGGPPTEQFF
TRBV7-2 CASSPSWVNTEAFF
TRBV20-1 CSAEGSPDSGNTIYF
TRBV5-1 CASSRQTSELDTQYF
TRBV12-3/TRBV12-4 CASTNHGKSNEKLFF
TRBV5-1 CASSLGCRGEAFF